This T cell receptor (beta chain) was sequenced during a study of shared clonotypes between healthy human individuals. Some clones are missing from TCRdb's copy, which holds only in-frame ones; the method was immunoSEQ multiplex PCR. The sample lists about 600,000 clones; 97% were seen once. CDR3 length: 13 residues. Trimming stripped 0 bases from V and 3 bases from J, with 5 bases between. CDR1 and CDR2 from the germline V gene are SGHVS and FQNEAQ. The sequencing input was naive CD4+ T cells sorted from blood. Indicated subset: CD45RA+ positively selected. The chain carries TRBV7-8 and TRBJ2-5; D not certain. The receptor was isolated from a woman aged 25 to 39 in good health. CDR3 sequence (DNA): TGTGCCAGCAGCTTAGCCTTTAAAGAGACCCAGTACTTC. It is translated as CASSLAFKETQYF.